This T cell receptor (beta chain) came from a study of tumor-infiltrating lymphocytes in primary liver carcinoma. Notes on the study in general: Tumors carried a top-250-clone fraction significantly exceeding that of blood (p = 0.039).

On this clonotype itself: As yet, its antigen is unknown.

TCR beta cDNA was reverse-transcribed from roughly 520 ng of total RNA. The reaction used a constant-region primer and ProtoScript II reverse transcriptase. Researchers made the TCR beta libraries by running three nested multiplex PCR rounds with slightly modified ARM-PCR. TCRdb redid the calling of the multiplex PCR reads with MiXCR, one entry per CDR3 protein. This repertoire shows fewer than 400,000 distinct CDR3 sequences, 65% found once; its top ten account for about 8.4%. Germline DNA was also extracted, with blood RNA taken from unsorted whole blood. Treatment-naive at the time, the patients had chronic HBV infection. The source is a middle-aged man with primary liver carcinoma and hepatitis B virus infection. The sequencing input was peripheral blood.

CDR3 sequence reads: CASSSRCAYEQYF. CDR3 DNA: TGTGCCAGCAGTTCACGGTGTGCCTACGAGCAGTACTTC. The V gene is TRBV11-2, the J gene TRBJ2-7; no clear D. The CDR3 consists of 13 residues. Germline CDR1 SGHAT, CDR2 FQNNGV. V was trimmed by 6 bases and J by 2 bases, leaving 11 bases between them.